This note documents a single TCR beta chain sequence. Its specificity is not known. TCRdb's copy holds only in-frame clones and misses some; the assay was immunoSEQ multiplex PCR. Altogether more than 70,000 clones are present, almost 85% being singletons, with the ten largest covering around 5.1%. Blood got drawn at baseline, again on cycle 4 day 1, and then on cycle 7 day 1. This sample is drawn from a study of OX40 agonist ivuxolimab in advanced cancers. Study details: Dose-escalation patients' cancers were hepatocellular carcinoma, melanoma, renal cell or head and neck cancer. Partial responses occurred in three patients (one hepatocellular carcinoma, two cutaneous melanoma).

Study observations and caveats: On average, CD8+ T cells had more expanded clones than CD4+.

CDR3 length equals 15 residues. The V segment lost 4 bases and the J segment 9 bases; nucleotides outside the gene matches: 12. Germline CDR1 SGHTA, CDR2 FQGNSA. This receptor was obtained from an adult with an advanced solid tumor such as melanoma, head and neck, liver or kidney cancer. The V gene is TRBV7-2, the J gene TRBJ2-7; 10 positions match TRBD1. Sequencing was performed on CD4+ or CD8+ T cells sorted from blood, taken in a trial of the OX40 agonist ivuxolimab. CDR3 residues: CASSSGTGVVRVQYF. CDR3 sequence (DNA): TGTGCCAGCAGCTCAGGGACAGGGGTGGTCCGGGTGCAGTACTTC.